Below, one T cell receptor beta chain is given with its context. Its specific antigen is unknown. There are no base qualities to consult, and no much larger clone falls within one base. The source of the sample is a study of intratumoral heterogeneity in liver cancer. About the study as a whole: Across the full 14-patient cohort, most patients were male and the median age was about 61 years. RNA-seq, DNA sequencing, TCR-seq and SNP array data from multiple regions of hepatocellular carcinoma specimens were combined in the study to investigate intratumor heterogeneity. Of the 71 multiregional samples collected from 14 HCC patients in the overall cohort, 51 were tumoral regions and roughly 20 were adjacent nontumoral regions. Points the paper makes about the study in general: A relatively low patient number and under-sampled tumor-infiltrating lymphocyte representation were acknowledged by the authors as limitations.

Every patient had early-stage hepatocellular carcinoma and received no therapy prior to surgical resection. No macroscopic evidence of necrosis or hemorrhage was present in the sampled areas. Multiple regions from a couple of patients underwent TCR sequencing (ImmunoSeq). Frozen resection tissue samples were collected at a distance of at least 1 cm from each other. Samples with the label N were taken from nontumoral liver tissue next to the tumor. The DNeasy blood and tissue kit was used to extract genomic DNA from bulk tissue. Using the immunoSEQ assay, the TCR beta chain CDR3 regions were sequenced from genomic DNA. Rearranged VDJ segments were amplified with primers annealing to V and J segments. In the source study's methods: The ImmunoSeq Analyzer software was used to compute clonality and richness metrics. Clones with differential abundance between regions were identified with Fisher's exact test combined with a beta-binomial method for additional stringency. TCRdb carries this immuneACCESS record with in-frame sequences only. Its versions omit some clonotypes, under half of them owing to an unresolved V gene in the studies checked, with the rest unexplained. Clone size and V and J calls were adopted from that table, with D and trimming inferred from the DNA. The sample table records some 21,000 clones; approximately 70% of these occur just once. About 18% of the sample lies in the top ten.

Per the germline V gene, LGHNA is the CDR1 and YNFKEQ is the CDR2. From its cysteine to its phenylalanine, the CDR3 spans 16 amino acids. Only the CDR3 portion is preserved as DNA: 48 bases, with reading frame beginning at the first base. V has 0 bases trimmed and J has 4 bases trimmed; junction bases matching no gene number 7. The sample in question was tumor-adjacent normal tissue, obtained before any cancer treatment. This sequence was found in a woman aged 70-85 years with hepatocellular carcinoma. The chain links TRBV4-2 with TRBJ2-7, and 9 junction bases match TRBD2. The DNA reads TGTGCCAGCAGCCAAGAGATCGGACTAGCGTCTTACGAGCAGTACTTC. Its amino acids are CASSQEIGLASYEQYF.